A selection of T cell receptor beta chains follows, all from one sample in a study of control samples from healthy donors and cancer patients. Here immunoSEQ multiplex PCR was the method, and the copy in TCRdb shows in-frame clones only, minus some. This table holds 79,000 or so clones, roughly 91% found once. Sequencing was done on a sample of PBMCs. These receptors were collected from a woman between 50 and 59 years old with colorectal cancer. CDR3s include the opening cysteine and the closing phenylalanine or tryptophan. D genes are given only for firm matches. Where a row states a size, it is once, few, many or the class of an expanded clone; other rows omit it.

clone size	J gene	D gene	V gene	CDR3 DNA	CDR3 protein
.	TRBJ1-1	.	TRBV4-1	TGCGCCAGCAGCCAAGTCTACCGGGACACCACTGAAGCTTTCTTT	CASSQVYRDTTEAFF
.	TRBJ1-5	.	TRBV7-4	TGTGCCAGCAGCTTAAATAGGCAGGACAGCAATCAGCCCCAGCATTTT	CASSLNRQDSNQPQHF
.	TRBJ2-5	.	TRBV6-5	TGTGCCAGCAGGGGAACAGGGACGGAGACCCAGTACTTC	CASRGTGTETQYF
.	TRBJ1-6	TRBD1	TRBV3-1/TRBV3-2	TGTGCCAGCACGTCAGGGGGACCTAATTCACCCCTCCACTTT	CASTSGGPNSPLHF
.	TRBJ1-1	.	TRBV7-2	TGTGCCAGCAGCTCCTGGGGGGGCATGAACACTGAAGCTTTCTTT	CASSSWGGMNTEAFF
.	TRBJ2-2	TRBD2	TRBV7-8	TGTGCCAGCAGACTAGCGGGGCCCACCGGGGAGCTGTTTTTT	CASRLAGPTGELFF
few	TRBJ1-5	TRBD1	TRBV7-8	TGTGCCAGCAGCCACGGACAGGTTCAGCCCCAGCATTTT	CASSHGQVQPQHF
.	TRBJ1-6	.	TRBV6-6	TGTGCCAGCAGTTACAGGGCTTCACCCCTCCACTTT	CASSYRASPLHF
.	TRBJ1-2	.	TRBV5-1	TGCGCCAGCAGCTTGGGTCAGAGTAACTATGGCTACACCTTC	CASSLGQSNYGYTF
.	TRBJ2-5	.	TRBV5-6	TGTGCCAGCAGCCTCCCGGGGGAGACCCAGTACTTC	CASSLPGETQYF
once	TRBJ2-2	.	TRBV19	TGTGCCAGTAGTCCCCCAGGGCTCAACACCGGGGAGCTGTTTTTT	CASSPPGLNTGELFF
.	TRBJ2-2	.	TRBV29-1	TGCAGCGTTGGGACGTTGGCGAACACCGGGGAGCTGTTTTTT	CSVGTLANTGELFF
.	TRBJ1-4	.	TRBV6-6	TGTGCCAGCAGTTACTCCCCCGGGGGTTCTGAAAAACTGTTTTTT	CASSYSPGGSEKLFF
.	TRBJ1-3	.	TRBV28	TGTGCCAGCAGTCTCGACCCCAGCTCTGGAAACACCATATATTTT	CASSLDPSSGNTIYF
once	TRBJ1-6	TRBD1	TRBV6-4	TGTGCCAGCAGTGACGGGACAGGATTTAATTCACCCCTCCACTTT	CASSDGTGFNSPLHF
.	TRBJ1-1	.	TRBV18	TGTGCCAGCCACGATAAGGCGGAGAACACTGAAGCTTTCTTT	CASHDKAENTEAFF
.	TRBJ1-2	.	TRBV19	TGTGCCAGTAGCGAGGGGCAGTTATACTATGGCTACACCTTC	CASSEGQLYYGYTF
.	TRBJ2-5	.	TRBV7-2	TGTGCCAGCAGCCCTGGCCAGCTAGAGACCCAGTACTTC	CASSPGQLETQYF
once	TRBJ1-4	.	TRBV4-1	TGCGCCAGCAGTCCCTTGGGCGGGGCTAATGAAAAACTGTTTTTT	CASSPLGGANEKLFF
.	TRBJ1-6	.	TRBV19	TGTGCCAGTAGCCTCCCAGATAATTCACCCCTCCACTTT	CASSLPDNSPLHF
.	TRBJ1-6	.	TRBV12-3/TRBV12-4	TGTGCCAGCAGTTCTGCAGGGTATTCACCCCTCCACTTT	CASSSAGYSPLHF
.	TRBJ2-3	.	TRBV5-1	TGCGCCAGCAGCTTGGGGGACGGACAGCGGACAGATACGCAGTATTTT	CASSLGDGQRTDTQYF
.	TRBJ1-2	TRBD1	TRBV16	TGTGCCAGCAGCCAATCGTCGACAGGGGCTGGCTACACCTTC	CASSQSSTGAGYTF
.	TRBJ2-1	.	TRBV19	TGTGCCAGTAGTCCTAGGATCCAGTTATACGGTGAGCAGTTCTTC	CASSPRIQLYGEQFF
.	TRBJ2-1	TRBD2	TRBV7-3	TGTGCCAGCAGCTTTAGCGGGGCTAATGAGCAGTTCTTC	CASSFSGANEQFF
.	TRBJ1-2	.	TRBV7-2	TGTGCCAGCAGCCTAGGGAAAGACTATGGCTACACCTTC	CASSLGKDYGYTF
.	TRBJ2-2	TRBD2	TRBV7-9	TGTGCCAGCAGCCTAGCGGGGGGTCGGACCGGGGAGCTGTTTTTT	CASSLAGGRTGELFF
.	TRBJ2-1	.	TRBV7-2	TGTGCCAGCAGCTTAAGGGTTGCCAATGAGCAGTTCTTC	CASSLRVANEQFF
.	TRBJ1-2	TRBD1	TRBV6-5	TGTGCCAGCAGCCACAGGGGGGCCAGTTATGGCTACACCTTC	CASSHRGASYGYTF
.	TRBJ2-5	.	TRBV10-3	TGTGCCATCAGCCGAGTCAGAAGGGGAGAGACCCAGTACTTC	CAISRVRRGETQYF
.	TRBJ2-1	.	TRBV18	TGTGCCAGCTCACCAGGGCAGAATGAGCAGTTCTTC	CASSPGQNEQFF
.	TRBJ2-3	.	TRBV5-1	TGCGCCAGCAGCTTGGCCGCGGGGTTCTTAGCAGATACGCAGTATTTT	CASSLAAGFLADTQYF
few	TRBJ1-3	.	TRBV7-9	TGTGCCAGCAGCTTAGAGGGCGGGGTCGGAAACACCATATATTTT	CASSLEGGVGNTIYF
.	TRBJ2-5	.	TRBV3-1/TRBV3-2	TGTGCCAGCAGCCAAGTGGAGACCCAGTACTTC	CASSQVETQYF
.	TRBJ1-5	TRBD1	TRBV6-2/TRBV6-3	TGTGCCAGCAGTTACTCGAGGGGGCGCGGGGAACAGCCCCAGCATTTT	CASSYSRGRGEQPQHF
.	TRBJ2-2	.	TRBV3-1/TRBV3-2	TGTGCCAGTACCATGGGGAACACCGGGGAGCTGTTTTTT	CASTMGNTGELFF
.	TRBJ1-1	.	TRBV20-1	TGCAGTGCTAGAGTGAGAACTGAAGCTTTCTTT	CSARVRTEAFF
.	TRBJ2-5	.	TRBV6-5	TGTGCCAGCAGTTATGGGGGACCAGAGACCCAGTACTTC	CASSYGGPETQYF
.	TRBJ2-2	.	TRBV5-6	TGTGCCAGCAGCCGTGACCCCAGCACCGGGGAGCTGTTTTTT	CASSRDPSTGELFF
once	TRBJ2-5	TRBD2	TRBV4-3	TGCGCCAGCAGCCAAGATCGCCGGGGGGGCCAAGAGACCCAGTACTTC	CASSQDRRGGQETQYF
.	TRBJ2-1	.	TRBV9	TGTGCCAGCAGCGTAGATCAGTTCTTC	CASSVDQFF
.	TRBJ1-2	.	TRBV2	TGTGCCAGCAGTGGAGATCTCCTCTATGGCTACACCTTC	CASSGDLLYGYTF
.	TRBJ2-5	.	TRBV5-8	TGTGCCAGCAGCTTGGCCCTCTCGGACCCCGGCGGGACCCAGTACTTC	CASSLALSDPGGTQYF